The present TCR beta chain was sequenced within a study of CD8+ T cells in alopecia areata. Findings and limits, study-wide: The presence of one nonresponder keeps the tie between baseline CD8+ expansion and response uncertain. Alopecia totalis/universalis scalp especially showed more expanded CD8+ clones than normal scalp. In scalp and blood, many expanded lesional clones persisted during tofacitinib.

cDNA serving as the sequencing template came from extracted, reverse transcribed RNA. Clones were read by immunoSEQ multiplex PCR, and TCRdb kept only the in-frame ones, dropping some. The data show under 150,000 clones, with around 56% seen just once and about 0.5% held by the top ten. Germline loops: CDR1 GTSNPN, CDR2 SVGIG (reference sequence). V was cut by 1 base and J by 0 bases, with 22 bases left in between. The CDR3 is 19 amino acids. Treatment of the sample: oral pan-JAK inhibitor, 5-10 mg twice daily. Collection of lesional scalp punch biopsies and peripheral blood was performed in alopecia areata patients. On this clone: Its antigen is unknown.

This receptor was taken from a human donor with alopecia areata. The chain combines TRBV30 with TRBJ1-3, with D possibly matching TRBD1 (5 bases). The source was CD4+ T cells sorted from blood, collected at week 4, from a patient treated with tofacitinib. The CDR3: CAWSAYLGRAIPSGNTIYF. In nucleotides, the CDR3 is TGTGCCTGGAGTGCCTACTTGGGCAGGGCCATACCCTCTGGAAACACCATATATTTT.